This TCR beta chain was observed in a study of cytomegalovirus exposure and HLA in healthy donors. The CDR3 runs to 15 residues. Losses at the gene ends were 3 bases for V and 3 bases for J; bases not matched to a gene: 10. Germline-derived CDR1 and CDR2 are GTSNPN and SVGIG (reference sequence). Details on this clone: Its antigen is still unknown. The sample contains more than one DNA sequence encoding this CDR3.

Study-wide results and caveats: A later analysis reportedly identified an Asian-associated ancestry cluster as carrying fewer N-insertions than the approximately 710-donor mean. In an earlier analysis, about 87% or about 30%: the productive usage of most TCR beta V segments.

The PCR contained 60 Vbeta and 13 Jbeta primers. The data were produced by immunoSEQ multiplex PCR, yet TCRdb's version contains in-frame clones alone and is incomplete. The table has under 250,000 clones, approximately 85% seen once. This sequence was found in a woman in her fifties or sixties in good health and CMV-seronegative. The chain links TRBV30 to TRBJ2-5; the match to TRBD2 covers 7 bases. The specimen sequenced was PBMCs. The CDR3 reads CAWSRASGDKETQYF. Here the CDR3 DNA reads TGTGCCTGGAGCAGAGCTAGCGGAGACAAAGAGACCCAGTACTTC.